This T cell receptor (beta chain) was obtained from a study of blood T cell repertoires in COVID-19. As for the study in general: Material from acute and convalescent COVID-19 was sourced from the United States, Italy and Spain.

The CDR3 spans 15 residues. Germline V gene lookup returns CDR1 SEHNR and CDR2 FQNEAQ (reference sequence). With V trimmed by 3 bases and J by 8 bases, 8 bases remained unmatched. The assay was immunoSEQ multiplex PCR, and TCRdb's table has in-frame clones only and misses some. Of approximately 83,000 clones in the sample, approximately 85% were seen once. This clone was found once. This clonotype originated in a man in his sixties or seventies with acute or convalescent COVID-19. The rearrangement joins TRBV7-9 to TRBJ1-4, with 8 bases aligning to TRBD1. The sample comprised peripheral blood. This chain's CDR3 is CASSLLTGVQEKLFF. CDR3 coding DNA: TGTGCCAGCAGCTTGCTGACAGGGGTCCAAGAAAAACTGTTTTTT.